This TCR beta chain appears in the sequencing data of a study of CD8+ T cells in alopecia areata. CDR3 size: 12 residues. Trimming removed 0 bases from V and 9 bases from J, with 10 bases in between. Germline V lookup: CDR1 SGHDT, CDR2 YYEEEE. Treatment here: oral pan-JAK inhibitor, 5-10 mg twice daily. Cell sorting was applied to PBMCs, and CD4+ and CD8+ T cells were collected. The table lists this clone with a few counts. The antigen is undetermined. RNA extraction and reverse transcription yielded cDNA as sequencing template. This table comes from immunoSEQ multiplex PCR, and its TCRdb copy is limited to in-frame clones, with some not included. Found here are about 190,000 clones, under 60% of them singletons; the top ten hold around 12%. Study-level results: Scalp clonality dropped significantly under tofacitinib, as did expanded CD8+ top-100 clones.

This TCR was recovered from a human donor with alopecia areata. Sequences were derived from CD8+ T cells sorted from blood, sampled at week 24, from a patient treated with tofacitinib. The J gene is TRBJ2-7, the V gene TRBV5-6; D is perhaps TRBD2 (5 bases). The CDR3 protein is CASSLAGLAQYF. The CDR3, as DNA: TGTGCCAGCAGCTTGGCCGGACTTGCGCAGTACTTC.